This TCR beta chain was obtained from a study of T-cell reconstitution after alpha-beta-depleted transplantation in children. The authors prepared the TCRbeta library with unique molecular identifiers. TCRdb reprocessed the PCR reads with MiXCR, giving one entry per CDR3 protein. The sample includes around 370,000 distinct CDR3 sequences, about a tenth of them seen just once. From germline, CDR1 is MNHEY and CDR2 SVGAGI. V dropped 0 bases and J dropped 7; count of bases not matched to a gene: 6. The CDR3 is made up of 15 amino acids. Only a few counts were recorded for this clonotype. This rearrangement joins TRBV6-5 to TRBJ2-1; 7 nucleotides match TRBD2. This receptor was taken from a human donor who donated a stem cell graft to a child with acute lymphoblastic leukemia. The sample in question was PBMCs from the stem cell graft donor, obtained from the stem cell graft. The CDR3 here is CASSYSEGGANEQFF. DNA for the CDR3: TGTGCCAGCAGTTACTCGGAGGGAGGGGCTAATGAGCAGTTCTTC.